The 15 T cell receptor beta chains below all came from one sample that was sequenced in a study of CD8 T cells in ankylosing spondylitis. Each CDR3 protein is one row after TCRdb ran MiXCR on the 5' RACE reads. The top ten hold approximately 20% of the sample, which has about 220,000 distinct CDR3 sequences, over 9.5% seen once. The specimen was blood, either unsorted or a sorted T cell fraction (not recorded which). Receptors originate from a male donor with ankylosing spondylitis or in good health (not recorded which).

This clonotype was seen repeatedly, ten times or more. This chain joins TRBV6-1 and TRBJ2-1; perhaps D is TRBD1 or TRBD2 (5 bases each). Deletions cut 5 bases from V and 5 bases from J, with 10 bases between. Germline assignment: CDR1 MNHNS and CDR2 SASEGT. The CDR3 length is 13 residues. CDR3 region: CASSRSGHNEQFF. The CDR3 DNA sequence: TGTGCCAGCAGTAGGTCGGGACACAATGAGCAGTTCTTC.

V gene TRBV3-1 combines with J gene TRBJ1-5; tentative D call: TRBD1 (5 bases). The germline V gene has CDR1 LGHDT and CDR2 YNNKEL (reference sequence). This CDR3 has 15 residues. Between the trimmed V and J ends, which lost 2 bases and 5 bases, there was a span of 13 bases. The CDR3 loop reads CASSQKGGADQPQHF. CDR3 in DNA: TGTGCCAGCAGCCAAAAGGGAGGGGCTGATCAGCCCCAGCATTTT.

This clonotype appeared many times. The V and J genes are TRBV4-2 and TRBJ2-7; D perhaps matches TRBD1 (6 bases). Germline-derived CDR1 and CDR2 are LGHNA and YNFKEQ. V was cut by 1 base and J by 2 bases, with 18 bases left in between. The CDR3 runs to 17 residues. The CDR3 DNA follows: TGTGCCAGCAGCCAAGTCGGTCAGGGGAATTTTCCCTACGAGCAGTACTTC. It codes for CASSQVGQGNFPYEQYF.

V usage is TRBV12-3 or TRBV12-4 and J usage is TRBJ2-1; 7 bases agree with TRBD2. This CDR3 spans 17 amino acids. V gave up 3 bases and J gave up 7 bases; unmatched junction bases: 15. Here the CDR3 reads CASSFRAQWGGGNEQFF. The CDR3 coding sequence is TGTGCCAGCAGTTTTCGGGCCCAATGGGGCGGGGGTAATGAGCAGTTCTTC.

This clonotype was detected many times. This rearrangement joins TRBV11-3 to TRBJ2-1; 12 bases align to TRBD2. V trimming: 5 bases; J trimming: 8 bases; junction bases outside the gene matches: 10. This CDR3 region has 16 residues. From germline, CDR1 is SGHNT and CDR2 YENEEA. The CDR3 here is CASSQISSGGAHEQFF. CDR3 nucleotides: TGTGCCAGCAGCCAAATATCTAGCGGGGGGGCCCATGAGCAGTTCTTC. The full variable domain, rest sourced from reference TRBV11-3 and TRBJ2-1, is EAGVVQSPRYKIIEKKQPVAFWCNPISGHNTLYWYLQNLGQGPELLIRYENEEAVDDSQLPKDRFSAERLKGVDSTLKIQPAELGDSAVYLCASSQISSGGAHEQFFGPGTRLTVL.

This clonotype was observed at least ten times. This chain connects TRBV5-1 to TRBJ1-1, with unresolved D. The germline gives CDR1 SGHRS, CDR2 YFSETQ. The CDR3 consists of 15 residues. V was cut by 5 bases and J by 0 bases, with 14 bases left in between. CDR3 region: CASRSAEIMNTEAFF. CDR3 in DNA: TGCGCCAGCAGGAGTGCAGAGATTATGAACACTGAAGCTTTCTTT.

V and J are TRBV9 and TRBJ2-1; the D is unclear. CDR1 and CDR2 from the germline V gene are SGDLS and YYNGEE. V was cut by 2 bases and J by 2 bases, with 8 bases left in between. The CDR3 runs 14 residues. The CDR3 coding sequence is TGTGCCAGCAGCGTGGCAGGCACCTACAATGAGCAGTTCTTC. Translating gives CASSVAGTYNEQFF.

This clonotype was seen a handful of times. The genes are TRBV5-1 and TRBJ2-5; D is unclear. V dropped 2 bases and J dropped 4 bases, with 6 bases sitting between them. There are 12 residues in the CDR3. Germline V gene lookup returns CDR1 SGHRS and CDR2 YFSETQ. The CDR3 here is CASSFSPETQYF. In DNA, the CDR3 is TGCGCCAGCAGCTTCTCTCCAGAGACCCAGTACTTC. The variable domain in full, completed from reference TRBV5-1 and TRBJ2-5, reads KAGVTQTPRYLIKTRGQQVTLSCSPISGHRSVSWYQQTPGQGLQFLFEYFSETQRNKGNFPGRFSGRQFSNSRSEMNVSTLELGDSALYLCASSFSPETQYFGPGTRLLVL.

This clonotype appeared once. A much larger clone differs from this one at a single base, so this may be a read error. The chain links TRBV10-3 to TRBJ1-2; 7 bases line up with TRBD1. Germline CDR1 ENHRY, CDR2 SYGVKD. The CDR3 is 12 residues long. CDR3 nucleotides: TGTGCCATCAGTGCAAGGGGACAGTTCAGCTCCTTC. This translates into CAISARGQFSSF.

This clonotype appeared many times. The genes are TRBV13 and TRBJ2-3; D may be TRBD1 (5 bases). The CDR3 runs to 16 residues. The V and J ends lost 4 bases and 7 bases respectively, with 21 bases between them. The germline V gene has CDR1 PRHDT and CDR2 FYEKMQ (reference sequence). The CDR3 here is CASSSHFRERLNTQYF. As DNA, the CDR3 is TGTGCCAGCAGCTCCCATTTCAGGGAAAGGTTAAATACGCAGTATTTT.

Ten or more counts support this clonotype. V usage is TRBV5-5 and J usage is TRBJ2-5; D gene unclear. Trimming removed 4 bases at V and 0 bases at J, with 10 bases between. The CDR3 spans 14 residues. Germline V lookup: CDR1 SGHKS, CDR2 YYEKEE (reference sequence). DNA of the CDR3: TGTGCCAGCAGCCTGCCTTTGGACCAAGAGACCCAGTACTTC. This translates into CASSLPLDQETQYF.

This clonotype was counted many times. V usage is TRBV12-3 or TRBV12-4 and J usage is TRBJ1-5, with 7 bases matching TRBD1. V was clipped by 5 bases and J by 4 bases; unmatched bases: 8. The length of the CDR3 is 15 residues. DNA for the CDR3: TGTGCCAGCAGTCTTCGACAGGGTGATAATCAGCCCCAGCATTTT. Its translation: CASSLRQGDNQPQHF.

In its sample, this clonotype was seen a few times. The chain carries TRBV5-1 and TRBJ2-1; 11 bases agree with TRBD2. The germline gives CDR1 SGHRS, CDR2 YFSETQ. V lost 5 bases, J lost 3 bases, and 16 bases stayed unmatched. The CDR3 totals 19 residues. CDR3 nucleotide sequence: TGCGCCAGCAGACACCTAGCGGGGGGATCCTTTGGTATCTACAATGAGCAGTTCTTC. This sequence encodes CASRHLAGGSFGIYNEQFF. Together with reference TRBV5-1 and TRBJ2-1, the CDR3 gives the full variable domain: KAGVTQTPRYLIKTRGQQVTLSCSPISGHRSVSWYQQTPGQGLQFLFEYFSETQRNKGNFPGRFSGRQFSNSRSEMNVSTLELGDSALYLCASRHLAGGSFGIYNEQFFGPGTRLTVL.

This clonotype was recorded many times. The V call is TRBV5-1, the J call TRBJ2-5; D might be TRBD1 (6 bases). CDR3 length: 15 amino acids. Trimming left V 2 bases short and J 2 bases short, with 13 bases between. Germline V gene data show CDR1 as SGHRS and CDR2 as YFSETQ. CDR3 in DNA: TGCGCCAGCAGCTTTTTGGGGGCCATACAAGAGACCCAGTACTTC. Translation: CASSFLGAIQETQYF.

This clonotype has at least ten counts. The chain has TRBV2 and TRBJ1-1; TRBD1 is a possible D gene (5 bases). V lost 8 bases to trimming and J lost 1 base, with 14 bases between them. CDR1 and CDR2 from the germline V gene are SNHLY and FYNNEI. The CDR3 covers 14 residues. CDR3 in amino acids: CASLKGTANTEAFF. The DNA for the CDR3 is TGTGCCAGCCTGAAGGGGACGGCGAACACTGAAGCTTTCTTT.